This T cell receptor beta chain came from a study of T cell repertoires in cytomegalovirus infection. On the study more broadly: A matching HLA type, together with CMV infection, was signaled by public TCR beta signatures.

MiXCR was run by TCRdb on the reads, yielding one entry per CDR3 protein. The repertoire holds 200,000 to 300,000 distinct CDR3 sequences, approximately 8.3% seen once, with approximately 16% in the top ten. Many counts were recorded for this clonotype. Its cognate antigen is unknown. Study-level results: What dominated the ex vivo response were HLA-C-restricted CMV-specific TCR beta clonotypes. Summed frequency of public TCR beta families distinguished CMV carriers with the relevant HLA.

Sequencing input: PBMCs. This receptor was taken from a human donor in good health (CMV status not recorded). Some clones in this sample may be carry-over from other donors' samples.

The CDR3 here is CASSLTTAFSGNTIYF. The DNA for the CDR3 is TGTGCCAGCAGCTTAACGACAGCGTTCTCTGGAAACACCATATATTTT. The rearrangement joins TRBV7-2 to TRBJ1-3, with D perhaps TRBD1 (5 bases). V lost 2 bases, J lost 0 bases, and 11 bases lay in between. This CDR3 comprises 16 residues. The germline V gene has CDR1 SGHTA and CDR2 FQGNSA.